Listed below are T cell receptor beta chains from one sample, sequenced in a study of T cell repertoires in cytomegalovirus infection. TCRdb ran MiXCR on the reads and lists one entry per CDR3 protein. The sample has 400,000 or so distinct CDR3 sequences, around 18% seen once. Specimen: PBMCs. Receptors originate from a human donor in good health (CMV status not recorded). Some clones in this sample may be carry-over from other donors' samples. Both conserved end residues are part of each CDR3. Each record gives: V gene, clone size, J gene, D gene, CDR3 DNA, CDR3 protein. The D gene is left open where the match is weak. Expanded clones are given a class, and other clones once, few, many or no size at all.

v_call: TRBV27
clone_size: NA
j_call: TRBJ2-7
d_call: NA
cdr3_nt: TGTGCCAGCAGTCCCGCCGGGACAGAGCAGTACTTC
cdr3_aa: CASSPAGTEQYF

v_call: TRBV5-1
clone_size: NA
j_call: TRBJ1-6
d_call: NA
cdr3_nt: TGCGCCAGCAGCTTGGACCCAGGGAATTCACCCCTCCACTTT
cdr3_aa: CASSLDPGNSPLHF

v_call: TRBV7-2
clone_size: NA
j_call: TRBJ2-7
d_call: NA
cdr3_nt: TGTGCCAGCAGCCCCGCCCCGAGGTCGGAGCAGTACTTC
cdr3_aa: CASSPAPRSEQYF

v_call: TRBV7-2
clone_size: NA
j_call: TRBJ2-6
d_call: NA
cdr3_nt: TGTGCCAGCAGGGCAGGTCTTGGGGCCAACGTCCTGACTTTC
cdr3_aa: CASRAGLGANVLTF

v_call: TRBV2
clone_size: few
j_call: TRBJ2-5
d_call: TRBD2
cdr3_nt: TGTGCCAGCAGTAGGACTAGCGGGGGTGAGACCCAGTACTTC
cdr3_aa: CASSRTSGGETQYF

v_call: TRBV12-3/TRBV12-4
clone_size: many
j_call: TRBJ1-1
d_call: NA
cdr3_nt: TGTGCCAGCATCCTAAAGGCCGACACGAACACTGAAGCTTTCTTT
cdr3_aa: CASILKADTNTEAFF

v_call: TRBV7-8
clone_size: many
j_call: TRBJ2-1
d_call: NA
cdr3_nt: TGTGCCAGCAGCTTAGTTACTGCGGGGGAGCAGTTCTTC
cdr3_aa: CASSLVTAGEQFF

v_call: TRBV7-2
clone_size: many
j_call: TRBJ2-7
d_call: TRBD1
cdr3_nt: TGTGCCAGCAGCTTGAGCCGGGACAGAACCTACGAGCAGTACTTC
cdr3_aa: CASSLSRDRTYEQYF

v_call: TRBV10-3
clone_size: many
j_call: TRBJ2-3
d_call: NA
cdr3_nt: TGTGCCATCAGTACCTCGACCGGCGGGGGCACAGATACGCAGTATTTT
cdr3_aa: CAISTSTGGGTDTQYF

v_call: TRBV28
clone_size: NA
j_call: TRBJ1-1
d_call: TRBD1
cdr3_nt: TGTGCCAGCAGCCCGGGACAGGGGTTTACGGCTTTCTTT
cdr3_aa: CASSPGQGFTAFF

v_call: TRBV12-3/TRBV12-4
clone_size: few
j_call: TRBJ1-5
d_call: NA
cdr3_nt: TGTGCCAGCAGTTACAGGGAGGATCAGCCCCAGCATTTT
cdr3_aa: CASSYREDQPQHF

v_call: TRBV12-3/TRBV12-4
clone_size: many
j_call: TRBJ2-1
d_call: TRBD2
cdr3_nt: TGTGCCAGCAGCGTCGAGGGACTAGCCTACAATGAGCAGTTCTTC
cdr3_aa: CASSVEGLAYNEQFF

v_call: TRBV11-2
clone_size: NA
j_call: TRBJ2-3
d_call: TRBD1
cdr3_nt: TGTGCCAGCAGCTTACCACGACAGGGTATCTATACGCAGTATTTT
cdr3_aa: CASSLPRQGIYTQYF

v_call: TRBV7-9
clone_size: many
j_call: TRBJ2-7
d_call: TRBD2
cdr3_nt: TGTGCCAGCAGCCACCGTACTACCGGGACTAGCGGCTACGAGCAGTACTTC
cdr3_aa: CASSHRTTGTSGYEQYF

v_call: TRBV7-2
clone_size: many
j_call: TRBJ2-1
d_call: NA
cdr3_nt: TGTGCCAGCAGCCAAAGGGGGGGGGGTGAGCAGTTCTTC
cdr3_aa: CASSQRGGGEQFF

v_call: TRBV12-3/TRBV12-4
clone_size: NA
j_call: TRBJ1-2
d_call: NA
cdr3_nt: TGTGCCAGCAGTTCCTTAACAACCGGTGTTGGCTACACCTTC
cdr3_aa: CASSSLTTGVGYTF

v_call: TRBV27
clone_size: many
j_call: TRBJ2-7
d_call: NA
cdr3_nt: TGTGCCAGCAAACCCACAGGGAGCTCCTACGAGCAGTACTTC
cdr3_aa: CASKPTGSSYEQYF

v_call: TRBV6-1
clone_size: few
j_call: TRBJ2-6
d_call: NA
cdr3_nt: TGTGCCAGCACCAACGCCGTATCTGGGGCCAACGTCCTGACTTTC
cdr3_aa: CASTNAVSGANVLTF

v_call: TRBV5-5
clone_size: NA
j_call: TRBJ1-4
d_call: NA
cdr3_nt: TGTGCCAGCAGCTTGATCGGGGGGACAACTAATGAAAAACTGTTTTTT
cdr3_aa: CASSLIGGTTNEKLFF

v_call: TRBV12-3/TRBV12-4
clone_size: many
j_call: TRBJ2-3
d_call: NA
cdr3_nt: TGTGCCAGCAGCACCCCCTTCGGCACAGATACGCAGTATTTT
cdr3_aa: CASSTPFGTDTQYF

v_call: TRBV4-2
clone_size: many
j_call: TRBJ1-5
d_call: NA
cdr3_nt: TGTGCCAGCAGCCAAGAGCAGTATAGCAATCAGCCCCAGCATTTT
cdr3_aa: CASSQEQYSNQPQHF

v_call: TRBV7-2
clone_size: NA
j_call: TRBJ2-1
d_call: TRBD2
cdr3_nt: TGTGCCAGCAGCCATCGGGACTACCACTACAATGAGCAGTTCTTC
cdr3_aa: CASSHRDYHYNEQFF

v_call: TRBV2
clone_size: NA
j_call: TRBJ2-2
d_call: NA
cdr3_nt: TGTGCCAGCATCCGGCAGGGACTCTCCGGGGAGCTGTTTTTT
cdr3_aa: CASIRQGLSGELFF

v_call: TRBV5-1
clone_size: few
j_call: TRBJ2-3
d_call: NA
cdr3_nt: TGCGCCAGCACCCCGGGGGGCCCCAAAGATACGCAGTATTTT
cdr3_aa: CASTPGGPKDTQYF

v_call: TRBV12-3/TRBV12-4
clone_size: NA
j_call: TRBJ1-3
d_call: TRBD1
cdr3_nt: TGTGCCAGCAGACTCAGGGGGGAGGACACCATATATTTT
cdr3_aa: CASRLRGEDTIYF

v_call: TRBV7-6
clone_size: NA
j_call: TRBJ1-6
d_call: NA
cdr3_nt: TGTGCCAGCAGCCCAAGACAGGATTCACCCCTCCACTTT
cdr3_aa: CASSPRQDSPLHF

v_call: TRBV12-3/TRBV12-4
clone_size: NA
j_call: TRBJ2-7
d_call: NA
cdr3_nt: TGTGCCAGCAGCTACTCTCGTTCCGACTGGCGCTACGAGCAGTACTTC
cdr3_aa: CASSYSRSDWRYEQYF

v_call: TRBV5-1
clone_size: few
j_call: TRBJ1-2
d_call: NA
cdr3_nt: TGCGCCAGCAGCTTGGCCGAAGCTAACTATGGCTACACCTTC
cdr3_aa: CASSLAEANYGYTF

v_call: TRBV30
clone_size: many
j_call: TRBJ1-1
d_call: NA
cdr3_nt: TGTGCCTGGAGTGGGAAGGACGAAGCTTTCTTT
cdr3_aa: CAWSGKDEAFF

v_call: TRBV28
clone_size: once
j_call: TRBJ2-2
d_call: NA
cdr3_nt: TGTGCCAGCAGTTTTTTGGGGGGGCCGGGCACCGGGGAGCTGTTTTTT
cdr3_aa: CASSFLGGPGTGELFF

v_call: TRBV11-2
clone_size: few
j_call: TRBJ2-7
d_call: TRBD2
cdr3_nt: TGTGCCAGCAGCTTTTTTGGGACTAGGTCCTACGAGCAGTACTTC
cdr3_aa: CASSFFGTRSYEQYF

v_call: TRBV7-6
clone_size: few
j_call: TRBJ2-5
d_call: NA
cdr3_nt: TGTGCCAGCAGCCAACGACGGGGGTTGACCCAGTACTTC
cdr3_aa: CASSQRRGLTQYF

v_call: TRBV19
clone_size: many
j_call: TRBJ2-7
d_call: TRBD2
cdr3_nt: TGTGCCAGTAGCTGGACTAGCGGTAACTACGAGCAGTACTTC
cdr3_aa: CASSWTSGNYEQYF

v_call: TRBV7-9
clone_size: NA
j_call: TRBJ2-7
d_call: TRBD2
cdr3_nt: TGTGCCAGCAGCTCCGGGACTAGCGGGAGGGCCGGGTACGAGCAGTACTTC
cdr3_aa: CASSSGTSGRAGYEQYF

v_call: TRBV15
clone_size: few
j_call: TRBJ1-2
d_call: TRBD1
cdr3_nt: TGTGCCACCAGCCGAGGCGGACAGGAATCATCTGGCTACACCTTC
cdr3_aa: CATSRGGQESSGYTF

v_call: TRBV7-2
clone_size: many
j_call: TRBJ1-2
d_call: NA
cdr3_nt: TGTGCCAGCAACCCCGGGGGGGGGGACTATGGCTACACCTTC
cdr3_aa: CASNPGGGDYGYTF

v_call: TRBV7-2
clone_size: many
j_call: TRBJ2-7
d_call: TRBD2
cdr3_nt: TGTGCCAGCAGCTTCCGAGCCGGGGGGGCGAGTGAGCAGTACTTC
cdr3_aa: CASSFRAGGASEQYF

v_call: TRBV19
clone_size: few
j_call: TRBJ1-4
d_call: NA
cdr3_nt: TGTGCCAGTAGTACAGCATTGAAACTGTTTTTT
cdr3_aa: CASSTALKLFF

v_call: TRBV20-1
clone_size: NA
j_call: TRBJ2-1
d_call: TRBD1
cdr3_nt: TGCAGTGCCCGAGGGGACAGGGGACGGGCTGAGCAGTTCTTC
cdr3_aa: CSARGDRGRAEQFF

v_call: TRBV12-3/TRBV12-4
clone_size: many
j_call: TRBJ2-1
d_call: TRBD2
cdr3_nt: TGTGCCAGCAGACCAGCGGGAGGCCCCTACAATGAGCAGTTCTTC
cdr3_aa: CASRPAGGPYNEQFF

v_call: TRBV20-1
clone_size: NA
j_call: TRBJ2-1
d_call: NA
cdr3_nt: TGCAGTGCTGCCCCGGGCAGGTACAATGAGCAGTTCTTC
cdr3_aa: CSAAPGRYNEQFF

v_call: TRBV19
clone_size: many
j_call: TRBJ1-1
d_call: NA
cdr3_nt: TGTGCCAGTAGCTCCCCCGAGAACACTGAAGCTTTCTTT
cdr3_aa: CASSSPENTEAFF

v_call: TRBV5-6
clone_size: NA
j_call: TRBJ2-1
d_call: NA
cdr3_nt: TGTGCCAGCAGCCAGCGGACTTCCTACAATGAGCAGTTCTTC
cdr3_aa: CASSQRTSYNEQFF

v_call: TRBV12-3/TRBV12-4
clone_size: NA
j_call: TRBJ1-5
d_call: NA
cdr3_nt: TGTGCCAGCAGTCCGGACAGTAAAAGCAATCAGCCCCAGCATTTT
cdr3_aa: CASSPDSKSNQPQHF

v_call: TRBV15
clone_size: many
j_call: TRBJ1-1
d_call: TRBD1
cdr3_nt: TGTGCCACCAGCAAAGCAGGGACAGGCGGCACTGAAGCTTTCTTT
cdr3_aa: CATSKAGTGGTEAFF

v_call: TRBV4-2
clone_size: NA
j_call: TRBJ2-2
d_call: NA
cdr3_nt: TGTGCCAGCAGCCTTGGGAGGACCGGGGTGCTGTTTTTT
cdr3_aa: CASSLGRTGVLFF

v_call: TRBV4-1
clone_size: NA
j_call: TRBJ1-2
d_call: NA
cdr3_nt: TGCGCCAGCAGCCAAGAAATGGGCAGGGCCCATGGCTACACCTTC
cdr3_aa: CASSQEMGRAHGYTF

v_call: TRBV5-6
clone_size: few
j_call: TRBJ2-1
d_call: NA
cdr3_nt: TGTGCCAGCAGCTTGGGGGGCAGGGCGAACAATGAGCAGTTCTTC
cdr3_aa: CASSLGGRANNEQFF

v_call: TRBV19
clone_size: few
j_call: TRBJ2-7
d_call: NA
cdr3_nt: TGTGCCAGTAGTATTGGATGGGATTACTACGAGCAGTACTTC
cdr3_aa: CASSIGWDYYEQYF

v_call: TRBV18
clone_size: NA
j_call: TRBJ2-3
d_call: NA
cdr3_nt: TGTGCCAGCTCCCCTGGTCGGGCAGGAGTGAACACAGATACGCAGTATTTT
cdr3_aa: CASSPGRAGVNTDTQYF

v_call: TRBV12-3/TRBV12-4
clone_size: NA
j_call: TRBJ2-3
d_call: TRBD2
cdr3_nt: TGTGCCAGCATCACGGGACGGCGGGAGTTCACAGATACGCAGTATTTT
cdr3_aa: CASITGRREFTDTQYF

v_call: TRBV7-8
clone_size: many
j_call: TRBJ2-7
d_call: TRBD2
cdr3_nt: TGTGCCAGCCAAGCCGGGGGGGGTACCAACCCCTACGAGCAGTACTTC
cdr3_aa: CASQAGGGTNPYEQYF

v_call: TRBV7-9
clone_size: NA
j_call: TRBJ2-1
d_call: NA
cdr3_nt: TGTGCCAGCAGCTTAGCGGGAGTCGACAATGAGCAGTTCTTC
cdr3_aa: CASSLAGVDNEQFF

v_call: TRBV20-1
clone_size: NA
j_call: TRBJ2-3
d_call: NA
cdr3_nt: TGCAGTGCTAGAGGTGTGCGGGGTCCGGCCTCAGATACGCAGTATTTT
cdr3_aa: CSARGVRGPASDTQYF

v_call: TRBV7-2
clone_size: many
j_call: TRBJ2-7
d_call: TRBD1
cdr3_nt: TGTGCCAGCAGCTTAGATAGGGACAGGGGGCCCTACGAGCAGTACTTC
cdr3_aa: CASSLDRDRGPYEQYF